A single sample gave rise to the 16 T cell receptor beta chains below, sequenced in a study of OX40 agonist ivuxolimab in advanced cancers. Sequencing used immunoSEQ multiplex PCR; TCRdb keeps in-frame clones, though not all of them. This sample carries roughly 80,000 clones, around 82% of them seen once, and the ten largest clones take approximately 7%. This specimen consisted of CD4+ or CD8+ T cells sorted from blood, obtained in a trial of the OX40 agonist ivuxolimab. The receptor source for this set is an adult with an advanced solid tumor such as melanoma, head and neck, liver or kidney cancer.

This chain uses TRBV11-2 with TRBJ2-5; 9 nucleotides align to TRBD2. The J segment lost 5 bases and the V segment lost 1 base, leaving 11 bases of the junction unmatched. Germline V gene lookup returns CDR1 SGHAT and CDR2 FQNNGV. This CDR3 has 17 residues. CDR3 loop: CASSLAETSGSSETQYF. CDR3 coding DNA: TGTGCCAGCAGCTTAGCGGAGACTAGCGGATCCTCGGAGACCCAGTACTTC.

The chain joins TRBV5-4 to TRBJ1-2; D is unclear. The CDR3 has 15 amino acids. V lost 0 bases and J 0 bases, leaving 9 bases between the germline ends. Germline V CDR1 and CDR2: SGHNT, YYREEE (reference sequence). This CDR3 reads CASSLVGSANYGYTF. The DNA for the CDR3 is TGTGCCAGCAGCTTGGTAGGCAGTGCTAACTATGGCTACACCTTC.

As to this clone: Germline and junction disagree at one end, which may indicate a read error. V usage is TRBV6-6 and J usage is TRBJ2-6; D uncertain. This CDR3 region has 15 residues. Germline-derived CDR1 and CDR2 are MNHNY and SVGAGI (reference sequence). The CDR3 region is CASSSASSEANVLTF. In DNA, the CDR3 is TGTGCCAGCAGTTCGGCCAGCTCTGAGGCCAACGTCCTGACTTTC.

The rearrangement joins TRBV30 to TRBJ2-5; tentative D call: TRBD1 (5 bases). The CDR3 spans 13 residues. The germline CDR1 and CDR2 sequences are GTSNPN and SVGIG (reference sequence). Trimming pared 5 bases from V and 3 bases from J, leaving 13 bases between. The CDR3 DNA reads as TGTGCCTGGGGAGTCCAGGGTGAAGAGACCCAGTACTTC. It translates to CAWGVQGEETQYF.

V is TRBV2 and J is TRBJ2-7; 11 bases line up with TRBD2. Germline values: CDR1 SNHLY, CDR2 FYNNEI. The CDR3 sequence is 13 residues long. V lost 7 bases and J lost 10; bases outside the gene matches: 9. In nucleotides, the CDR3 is TGTGCCAGCACAGGACTAGCGGGCCCCTTTCAGTACTTC. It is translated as CASTGLAGPFQYF.

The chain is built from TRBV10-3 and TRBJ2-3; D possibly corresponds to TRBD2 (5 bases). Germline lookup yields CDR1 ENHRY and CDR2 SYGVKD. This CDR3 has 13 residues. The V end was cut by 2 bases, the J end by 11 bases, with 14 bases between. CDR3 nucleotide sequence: TGTGCCATCAGTGAGAGAGGGCCAGATGGGCAGTATTTT. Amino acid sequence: CAISERGPDGQYF.

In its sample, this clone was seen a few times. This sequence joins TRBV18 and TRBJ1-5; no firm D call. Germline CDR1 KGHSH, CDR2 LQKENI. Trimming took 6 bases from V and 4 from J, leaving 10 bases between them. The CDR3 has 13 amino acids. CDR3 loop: CASSGHVNQPQHF. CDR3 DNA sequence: TGTGCCAGCTCGGGTCACGTAAATCAGCCCCAGCATTTT.

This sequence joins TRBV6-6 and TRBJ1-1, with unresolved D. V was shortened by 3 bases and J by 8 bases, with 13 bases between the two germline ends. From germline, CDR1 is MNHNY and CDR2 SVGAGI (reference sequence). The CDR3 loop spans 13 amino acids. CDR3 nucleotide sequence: TGTGCCAGCAGTTATAGCCAGGCTCTAGAAGCTTTCTTT. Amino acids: CASSYSQALEAFF.

The CDR3 region is CASSSSSIQGNYGYTF. The DNA of the CDR3 is TGCGCCAGCAGCTCATCATCTATACAGGGGAACTATGGCTACACCTTC. The V and J genes are TRBV5-1 and TRBJ1-2; 7 bases are shared with TRBD1. Unmatched junction bases numbered 10, after V lost 3 bases and J lost 2 bases. CDR1 SGHRS and CDR2 YFSETQ come from the germline V gene. This CDR3 has 16 amino acids.

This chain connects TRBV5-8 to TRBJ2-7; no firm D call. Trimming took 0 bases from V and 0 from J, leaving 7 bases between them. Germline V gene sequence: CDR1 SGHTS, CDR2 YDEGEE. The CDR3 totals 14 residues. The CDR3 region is CASSLVGFSYEQYF. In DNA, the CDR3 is TGTGCCAGCAGCTTGGTAGGGTTCTCCTACGAGCAGTACTTC.

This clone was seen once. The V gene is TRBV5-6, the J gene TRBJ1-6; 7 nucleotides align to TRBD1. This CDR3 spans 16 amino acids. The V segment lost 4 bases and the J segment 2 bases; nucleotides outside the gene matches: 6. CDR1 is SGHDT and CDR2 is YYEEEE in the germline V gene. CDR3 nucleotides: TGTGCCAGCAGCCTCCGGGGGACAGCCTATAATTCACCCCTCCACTTT. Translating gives CASSLRGTAYNSPLHF.

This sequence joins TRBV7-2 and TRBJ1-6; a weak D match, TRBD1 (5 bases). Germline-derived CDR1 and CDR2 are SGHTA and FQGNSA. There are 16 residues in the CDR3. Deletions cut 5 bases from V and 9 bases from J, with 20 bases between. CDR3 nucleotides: TGTGCCAGCAGCCCCCAGGGACTCCGTAGGGGTTCACCCCTCCACTTT. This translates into CASSPQGLRRGSPLHF.

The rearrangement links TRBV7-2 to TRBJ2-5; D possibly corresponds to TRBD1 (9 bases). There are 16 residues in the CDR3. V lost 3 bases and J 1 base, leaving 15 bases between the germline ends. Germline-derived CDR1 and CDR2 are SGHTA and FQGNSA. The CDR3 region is CASSFSGDRVQETQYF. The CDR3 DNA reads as TGTGCCAGCAGCTTTAGCGGGGACAGGGTCCAAGAGACCCAGTACTTC.

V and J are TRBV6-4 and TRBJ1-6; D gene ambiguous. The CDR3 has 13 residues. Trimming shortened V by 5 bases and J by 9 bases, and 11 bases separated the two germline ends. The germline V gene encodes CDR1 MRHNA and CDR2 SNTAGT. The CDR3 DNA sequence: TGTGCCAGCAGTCCCGAGGCTGGTTCACCCCTCCACTTT. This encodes CASSPEAGSPLHF.

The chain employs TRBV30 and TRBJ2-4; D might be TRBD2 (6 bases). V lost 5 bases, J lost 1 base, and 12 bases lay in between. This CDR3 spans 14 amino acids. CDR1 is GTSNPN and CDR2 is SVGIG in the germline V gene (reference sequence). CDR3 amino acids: CAWDGSKAKNIQYF. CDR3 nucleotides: TGTGCCTGGGACGGGAGTAAGGCCAAAAACATTCAGTACTTC.

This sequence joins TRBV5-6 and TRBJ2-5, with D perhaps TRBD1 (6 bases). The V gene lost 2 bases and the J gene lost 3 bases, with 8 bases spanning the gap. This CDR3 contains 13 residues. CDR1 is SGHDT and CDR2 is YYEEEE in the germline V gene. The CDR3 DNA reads TGTGCCAGCAGCTTTACAGGGAAAGAGACCCAGTACTTC. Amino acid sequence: CASSFTGKETQYF.